One and the same sample provided the 4 T cell receptor beta chains below, sequenced in a study of blood T cell repertoires in COVID-19. Profiling relied on immunoSEQ multiplex PCR, and the TCRdb table lists in-frame clones only, not all of them. The top ten hold 1.9% of the sample, which has a few hundred thousand clones, more than 75% seen once. Sequenced sample: peripheral blood. All receptors derive from a man aged 35 to 55 with active or convalescent COVID-19.

The chain links TRBV7-8 to TRBJ1-5; weak D call: TRBD1 (6 bases). The V end was cut by 4 bases, the J end by 0 bases, with 16 bases between. Germline CDR1 reads SGHVS; CDR2 reads FQNEAQ. This CDR3 is 17 amino acids long. CDR3 nucleotides: TGTGCCAGCAGCTCCTCTGTGGGGGCAGGTAGCAATCAGCCCCAGCATTTT. As protein: CASSSSVGAGSNQPQHF.

In this sample, this clone turned up a few times. This chain connects TRBV11-2 to TRBJ1-2; D is undetermined. CDR3 length equals 14 residues. Germline V gene sequence: CDR1 SGHAT, CDR2 FQNNGV. The V end was cut by 5 bases, the J end by 5 bases, with 15 bases between. For the CDR3, the DNA is TGTGCCAGCAGCCCCGGCCCGGGGAGTTATGGCTACACCTTC. Amino acids: CASSPGPGSYGYTF.

The rearrangement uses TRBV28 and TRBJ1-2; D not resolved. The CDR3 totals 13 residues. The germline V gene encodes CDR1 MDHEN and CDR2 SYDVKM. Trimming took off 3 bases at V and 3 bases at J, with 8 bases between the two ends. The chain's CDR3 is CASSFSVHYGYTF. As DNA, the CDR3 is TGTGCCAGCAGTTTCTCCGTCCACTATGGCTACACCTTC.

This sequence joins TRBV9 and TRBJ2-5, with 8 bases identical to TRBD2. Germline trimming cut 4 bases from V and 4 bases from J; bases unmatched to any gene: 9. The germline V gene has CDR1 SGDLS and CDR2 YYNGEE. This CDR3 is 15 amino acids long. CDR3 DNA: TGTGCCAGCAGCCCAGAATTTGCGGGGGGAGAGACCCAGTACTTC. This encodes CASSPEFAGGETQYF. Filled out from reference TRBV9 and TRBJ2-5, the complete variable domain reads DSGVTQTPKHLITATGQRVTLRCSPRSGDLSVYWYQQSLDQGLQFLIQYYNGEERAKGNILERFSAQQFPDLHSELNLSSLELGDSALYFCASSPEFAGGETQYFGPGTRLLVL.